The 10 T cell receptor beta chains listed next were all sequenced from one sample in a study of shared clonotypes between healthy human individuals. Profiling relied on immunoSEQ multiplex PCR, and the TCRdb table lists in-frame clones only, not all of them. Of 2 million to 2.5 million clones detected, about nine tenths appear once; the ten largest clones hold around 0.35%. Sample: naive CD4+ T cells from PBMCs. Subset indicated: CD45RA+ positively selected. The receptors derive from a man aged 18 to 29 in good health. Some clones in this sample may be carry-over from other donors' samples.

This clone appeared a few times. The V call is TRBV30, the J call TRBJ1-1; D may be TRBD1 (6 bases). Between the trimmed V and J ends, which lost 3 bases and 2 bases, there was a span of 13 bases. CDR3 length equals 14 residues. Germline CDR1 reads GTSNPN; CDR2 reads SVGIG (reference sequence). CDR3 protein: CAWRFRGINTEAFF. In nucleotides, the CDR3 is TGTGCCTGGAGATTCAGGGGAATAAACACTGAAGCTTTCTTT.

On this clone itself: Other DNA variants within this sample encode the same CDR3. The chain couples TRBV18 to TRBJ2-7, with D perhaps TRBD2 (6 bases). The V gene lost 0 bases and the J gene lost 3 bases, with 9 bases spanning the gap. The CDR3 totals 14 residues. CDR1 KGHSH and CDR2 LQKENI come from the germline V gene. CDR3 nucleotides: TGTGCCAGCTCACCACCGGCGGGAAACTACGAGCAGTACTTC. It is translated as CASSPPAGNYEQYF.

This rearrangement joins TRBV5-1 to TRBJ2-7, with 10 positions matching TRBD1. CDR3 length: 16 residues. The ends lost 5 bases at V and 3 bases at J; junction bases unmatched: 11. Germline V gives CDR1 SGHRS, CDR2 YFSETQ. This CDR3 is CASSQPGQGLYYEQYF. CDR3 bases: TGCGCCAGCAGTCAGCCGGGACAGGGGCTGTACTACGAGCAGTACTTC.

V and J are TRBV18 and TRBJ1-1; D unclear. Between the trimmed V and J ends, which lost 3 bases and 9 bases, there was a span of 11 bases. The germline V gene has CDR1 KGHSH and CDR2 LQKENI. The CDR3 is 12 residues long. As DNA, the CDR3 is TGTGCCAGCTCACCCCAACTAGGGCAAGCTTTCTTT. It specifies CASSPQLGQAFF.

DNA for the CDR3: TGTGCCAGCAGTCCGGGACAGATCTACGAGCAGTACTTC. Encoded protein: CASSPGQIYEQYF. The genes are TRBV2 and TRBJ2-7, with 7 bases that match TRBD1. The V gene's germline CDR1 is SNHLY and CDR2 FYNNEI. The V segment lost 5 bases and the J segment 3 bases; nucleotides outside the gene matches: 4. The CDR3 totals 13 residues.

The chain combines TRBV18 with TRBJ2-7; a weak D match, TRBD2 (5 bases). Looked up from germline, CDR1 is KGHSH and CDR2 is LQKENI. V lost 1 base to trimming and J lost 3 bases, with 19 bases between them. CDR3 length: 17 residues. CDR3 sequence (DNA): TGTGCCAGCTCACCACTGTACGTCGGGGAGATGGGCTACGAGCAGTACTTC. Translating it yields CASSPLYVGEMGYEQYF.

The chain employs TRBV2 and TRBJ2-1; a possible D gene is TRBD2 (6 bases). The germline V and J ends were trimmed by 6 bases and 5 bases, with 20 bases remaining between them. The CDR3 is made up of 16 amino acids. Germline V gives CDR1 SNHLY, CDR2 FYNNEI. The CDR3 sequence: CASRPLLAPKDNEQFF. The CDR3 region has the DNA TGTGCCAGCAGACCTTTACTAGCCCCGAAGGACAATGAGCAGTTCTTC.

The chain couples TRBV9 to TRBJ2-3; 8 nucleotides match TRBD1. V was clipped by 3 bases and J by 4 bases; unmatched bases: 13. Germline V gene lookup returns CDR1 SGDLS and CDR2 YYNGEE. The CDR3 is made up of 17 amino acids. CDR3 in DNA: TGTGCCAGCAGCGCGGACCCTCAGGGGGCAGTCGCAGATACGCAGTATTTT. Encoded protein: CASSADPQGAVADTQYF.

This clone has only one observation. Compared with germline, one end of the junction differs, possibly owing to a read error. This chain uses TRBV9 with TRBJ1-1, with D uncertain. The CDR3 contains 14 residues. Germline V gene lookup returns CDR1 SGDLS and CDR2 YYNGEE. The CDR3 region has the DNA TGTGCCAGCGGCGTAGGCCAGCCGAACACTGAAGCTTTCTTT. Protein sequence: CASGVGQPNTEAFF.

The V and J genes are TRBV2 and TRBJ2-7; possibly TRBD1 or TRBD2 for D (5 bases each). Trimming left V 5 bases short and J 3 bases short, with 20 bases between. The CDR3 consists of 16 residues. Germline V gene lookup returns CDR1 SNHLY and CDR2 FYNNEI. CDR3 nucleotides: TGTGCCAGCAGTTCGCTGGGGACGGTGGATGGCTACGAGCAGTACTTC. It encodes CASSSLGTVDGYEQYF.